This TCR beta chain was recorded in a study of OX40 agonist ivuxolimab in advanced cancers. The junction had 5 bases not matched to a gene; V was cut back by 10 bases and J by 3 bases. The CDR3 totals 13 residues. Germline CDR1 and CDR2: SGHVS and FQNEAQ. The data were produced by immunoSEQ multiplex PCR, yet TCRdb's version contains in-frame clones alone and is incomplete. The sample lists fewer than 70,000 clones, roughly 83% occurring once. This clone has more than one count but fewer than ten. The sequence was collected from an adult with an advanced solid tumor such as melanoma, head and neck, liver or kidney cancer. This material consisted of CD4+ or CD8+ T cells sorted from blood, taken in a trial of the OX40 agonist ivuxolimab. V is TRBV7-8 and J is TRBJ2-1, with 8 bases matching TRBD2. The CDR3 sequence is CAISSGDYNEQFF. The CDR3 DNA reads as TGTGCCATTAGTAGCGGGGACTACAATGAGCAGTTCTTC.